A single sample is the source of the 20 T cell receptor beta chains below, sequenced in a study of T cells after posttransplantation cyclophosphamide listed by TCRdb under 2016. Library generation was performed with the immunoSEQ multiplex PCR assay. As stored in TCRdb, this immuneACCESS dataset retains in-frame rearrangements with V and J assigned. A fraction of the clones does not appear; measured against another copy, unresolved V genes explain less than half of the discrepancy, and the remainder lacks a known reason. The table for this sample lists about 22,000 clones; 70% to 90% of them were counted only once. The top ten clones comprise about an eighth of the sample. The sample's treatment or condition label, in plain terms: high-dose cyclophosphamide on days +3 and +4 as single-agent GVHD prophylaxis. Patients in the PTCy group got busulfan and fludarabine conditioning, a marrow graft from a related or unrelated donor, and cyclophosphamide on days +3 and +4.

This specimen was PBMCs, taken after allogeneic stem cell transplant with posttransplant cyclophosphamide. These receptor sequences come from a female patient in her 30s who received an allogeneic stem cell transplant from an unrelated donor, was CMV-positive, and had no GVHD. It is possible that, after a transplant, some T cells come from the graft donor.

This sequence joins TRBV1 and TRBJ2-3; TRBD2, the table's D call, was not compared with the DNA. TRBV1 is listed as a pseudogene. The length of the CDR3 is 17 residues. The CDR3 DNA is TGCACCAGCAGCCAAGGCCGGACTATTTCTAGCACAGATACGCAGTATTTT. Translation: CTSSQGRTISSTDTQYF.

This chain links TRBV7-2 with TRBJ2-2; TRBD1 aligns across 9 bases. With V trimmed by 5 bases and J by 4 bases, 11 bases remained unmatched. CDR1 is SGHTA and CDR2 is FQGNSA in the germline V gene. The CDR3 runs 17 residues. The CDR3 region has the DNA TGTGCCAGCAGCCTTAGGTACAGGGGGCTGAGCACCGGGGAGCTGTTTTTT. It translates to CASSLRYRGLSTGELFF.

This clone was observed once. The chain's CDR3 is CASSLGPPQQGAVYGYTF. DNA of the CDR3: TGTGCCAGCAGCTTAGGCCCCCCACAACAGGGGGCAGTCTATGGCTACACCTTC. The rearrangement joins TRBV7-6 to TRBJ1-2, with 9 bases identical to TRBD1. Per germline, CDR1 SGHVS and CDR2 FNYEAQ. V gave up 1 base and J gave up 4 bases; unmatched junction bases: 13. CDR3 size: 18 residues.

J is TRBJ2-2 and V is TRBV7-3; 8 bases are shared with TRBD2. The V gene end was trimmed by 0 bases and the J gene end by 1 base; junction bases not matched to a gene: 1. Germline V lookup: CDR1 SGHTA, CDR2 FQGTGA. This CDR3 region has 16 residues. In nucleotides, the CDR3 is TGTGCCAGCAGCTTAACCGGGACTAGGAACACCGGGGAGCTGTTTTTT. Its protein product is CASSLTGTRNTGELFF.

CDR3 loop: CASSFIGGGEQYF. In DNA, the CDR3 is TGTGCCAGCAGCTTTATTGGCGGGGGCGAGCAGTACTTC. V usage is TRBV11-3 and J usage is TRBJ2-7; 7 bases agree with TRBD2. The CDR3 has 13 amino acids. V trimming: 3 bases; J trimming: 6 bases; junction bases outside the gene matches: 5. Germline V gives CDR1 SGHNT, CDR2 YENEEA.

The gene calls are TRBV30 and TRBJ1-3; 8 bases fit TRBD1. The CDR3 covers 12 residues. The germline CDR1 and CDR2 sequences are GTSNPN and SVGIG (reference sequence). Trimming took 5 bases from V and 7 from J; bases not matched to a gene: 4. The CDR3 here is CAWGQGGNTIYF. In DNA, the CDR3 is TGTGCCTGGGGACAGGGAGGGAACACCATATATTTT.

The chain is built from TRBV6-5 and TRBJ2-7; 8 bases map to TRBD1. This CDR3 has 12 residues. Per the germline V gene, CDR1 is MNHEY and CDR2 is SVGAGI. V dropped 8 bases and J dropped 2; count of bases not matched to a gene: 2. The CDR3 bases are TGTGCCAGCCGACAGGGGCCCTACGAGCAGTACTTC. Its translation is CASRQGPYEQYF.

About this clone: One end of the junction is discordant with germline, which a read error may explain. The chain carries TRBV9 and TRBJ1-2, with a tentative D call TRBD1 (5 bases). The length of the CDR3 is 13 residues. Looked up from germline, CDR1 is SGDLS and CDR2 is YYNGEE. The CDR3 here is CASSPSQRGTTYF. CDR3 bases: TGTGCCAGCAGCCCATCTCAACGGGGGACGACGTACTTC.

The chain couples TRBV9 to TRBJ2-7; no reliable D call. Germline CDR1 reads SGDLS; CDR2 reads YYNGEE. V was cut by 3 bases and J by 3 bases, with 7 bases left in between. The CDR3 runs 12 residues. CDR3 in DNA: TGTGCCAGCAGCGCCTACGACTACGAGCAGTACTTC. Its protein product is CASSAYDYEQYF.

The V call is TRBV27, the J call TRBJ2-3; 8 positions match TRBD2. This CDR3 is 14 amino acids long. The germline gives CDR1 MNHEY, CDR2 SMNVEV (reference sequence). Unmatched junction bases numbered 3, after V lost 6 bases and J lost 1 base. CDR3 coding DNA: TGTGCCAGCAGACTAGCGGCCCGCACAGATACGCAGTATTTT. This translates into CASRLAARTDTQYF.

This chain uses TRBV11-2 with TRBJ2-3; possible D gene TRBD1, 5 bases. The germline V gene has CDR1 SGHAT and CDR2 FQNNGV. The CDR3 consists of 13 residues. Trimming removed 5 bases at V and 1 base at J, with 7 bases between. The CDR3 bases are TGTGCCAGCAGCCTACAGGGCACAGATACGCAGTATTTT. Translation gives CASSLQGTDTQYF.

The CDR3 DNA sequence: TGCGCCAGCAGCCAACGGGACAGGGTCACTGAAGCTTTCTTT. It codes for CASSQRDRVTEAFF. The chain joins TRBV4-1 to TRBJ1-1; 9 bases align to TRBD1. CDR1 is MGHRA and CDR2 is YSYEKL in the germline V gene. This CDR3 comprises 14 residues. The junction had 2 bases not matched to a gene; V was cut back by 2 bases and J by 4 bases.

This rearrangement joins TRBV5-8 to TRBJ1-5; D uncertain. This CDR3 spans 15 amino acids. Germline CDR1 SGHTS, CDR2 YDEGEE. The V gene lost 0 bases and the J gene lost 3 bases, with 10 bases spanning the gap. DNA of the CDR3: TGTGCCAGCAGCTTGGGAGACAACCCCAATCAGCCCCAGCATTTT. It specifies CASSLGDNPNQPQHF.

V gene TRBV7-3 combines with J gene TRBJ1-2; tentatively, D is TRBD1 (6 bases). Germline V gene lookup returns CDR1 SGHTA and CDR2 FQGTGA. There are 13 residues in the CDR3. V was pared by 5 bases and J by 8 bases, with 15 bases between. CDR3 amino acids: CASSEGRGEGYTF. CDR3 DNA: TGTGCCAGCAGCGAAGGGAGGGGGGAAGGCTACACCTTC. The full variable domain, rest sourced from reference TRBV7-3 and TRBJ1-2, is GAGVSQTPSNKVTEKGKYVELRCDPISGHTALYWYRQSLGQGPEFLIYFQGTGAADDSGLPNDRFFAVRPEGSVSTLKIQRTERGDSAVYLCASSEGRGEGYTFGSGTRLTVV.

As to this clone: The junction shows a germline mismatch at one end, possibly a read error. The chain uses TRBV7-3 and TRBJ2-1, with TRBD1 identical over 7 bases. The CDR3 has 15 amino acids. From germline, CDR1 is SGHTA and CDR2 FQGTGA. The CDR3 protein is CASSLTGTEVDEQFF. The CDR3 DNA follows: TGTGCCAGCAGCCTAACCGGGACAGAGGTCGATGAGCAGTTCTTC.

This clone is a singleton in its sample. The chain combines TRBV10-1 with TRBJ1-2; D is unclear. CDR3 length: 13 residues. Germline V gene sequence: CDR1 WNHNN, CDR2 SYGVQD (reference sequence). Between the trimmed V and J ends, which lost 9 bases and 1 base, there was a span of 12 bases. CDR3 sequence (DNA): TGCGCCAGAAGAGACAAGTGTAACTATGGCTACACCTTC. Translation gives CARRDKCNYGYTF.

The chain uses TRBV7-2 and TRBJ2-5; 9 bases line up with TRBD2. Germline-derived CDR1 and CDR2 are SGHTA and FQGNSA. The trim removed 5 bases at V and 6 bases at J, leaving 16 bases unmatched. This CDR3 spans 17 amino acids. CDR3 DNA: TGTGCCAGCAGCCCAAGAGAGCGGGGGGCCATCGGCCAGACCCAGTACTTC. This translates into CASSPRERGAIGQTQYF.

The chain links TRBV6-1 to TRBJ1-2; 8 bases align to TRBD1. Trimming removed 4 bases from V and 5 bases from J; junction bases left unmatched: 9. The CDR3 sequence is 15 residues long. The V gene's germline CDR1 is MNHNS and CDR2 SASEGT. Here the CDR3 reads CASSAGQGLGYGYTF. CDR3 sequence (DNA): TGTGCCAGCAGTGCCGGACAGGGATTGGGATATGGCTACACCTTC.

The sample holds one count of this clone. The chain has TRBV30 and TRBJ2-7; D remains ambiguous. The germline V and J ends were trimmed by 0 bases and 2 bases, with 8 bases remaining between them. Looked up from germline, CDR1 is GTSNPN and CDR2 is SVGIG (reference sequence). The CDR3 extends over 13 amino acids. The CDR3 region has the DNA TGTGCCTGGAGTGTACCAGGAACCTACGAGCAGTACTTC. Protein product: CAWSVPGTYEQYF.

This chain's CDR3 is CAWKGQNNYGYTF. The DNA for the CDR3 is TGTGCCTGGAAGGGACAGAATAACTATGGCTACACCTTC. The V call is TRBV30, the J call TRBJ1-2; 7 bases align to TRBD1. J gave up 1 base and V 4 bases, and 3 bases lay outside the gene matches. Germline CDR1 is GTSNPN and CDR2 is SVGIG (reference sequence). CDR3 length: 13 residues.